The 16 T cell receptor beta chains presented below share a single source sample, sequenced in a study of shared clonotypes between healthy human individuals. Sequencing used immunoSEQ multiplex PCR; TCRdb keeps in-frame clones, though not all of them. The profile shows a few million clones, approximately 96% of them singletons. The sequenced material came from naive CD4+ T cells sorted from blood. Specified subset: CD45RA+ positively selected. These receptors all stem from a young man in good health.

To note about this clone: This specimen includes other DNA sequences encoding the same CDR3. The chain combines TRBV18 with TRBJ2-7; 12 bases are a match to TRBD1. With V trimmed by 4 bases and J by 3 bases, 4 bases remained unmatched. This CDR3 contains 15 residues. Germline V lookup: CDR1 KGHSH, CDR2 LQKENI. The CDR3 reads CASSLGTGGSYEQYF. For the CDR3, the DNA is TGTGCCAGCTCACTTGGGACAGGGGGCAGCTACGAGCAGTACTTC.

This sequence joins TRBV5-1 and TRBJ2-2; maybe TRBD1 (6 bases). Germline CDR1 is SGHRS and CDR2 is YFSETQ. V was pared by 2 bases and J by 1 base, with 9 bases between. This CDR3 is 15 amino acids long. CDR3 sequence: CASSFGQLNTGELFF. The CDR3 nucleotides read TGCGCCAGCAGCTTCGGACAGCTGAACACCGGGGAGCTGTTTTTT. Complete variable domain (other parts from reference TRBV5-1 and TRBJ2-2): KAGVTQTPRYLIKTRGQQVTLSCSPISGHRSVSWYQQTPGQGLQFLFEYFSETQRNKGNFPGRFSGRQFSNSRSEMNVSTLELGDSALYLCASSFGQLNTGELFFGEGSRLTVL.

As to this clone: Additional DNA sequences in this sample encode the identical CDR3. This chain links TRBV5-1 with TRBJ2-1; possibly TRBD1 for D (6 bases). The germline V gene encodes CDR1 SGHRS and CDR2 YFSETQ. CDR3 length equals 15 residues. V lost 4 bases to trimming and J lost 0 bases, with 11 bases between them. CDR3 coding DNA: TGCGCCAGCAGCCCGGACAGAGTCTCCTACAATGAGCAGTTCTTC. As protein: CASSPDRVSYNEQFF. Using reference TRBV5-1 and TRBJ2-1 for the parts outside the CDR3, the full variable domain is KAGVTQTPRYLIKTRGQQVTLSCSPISGHRSVSWYQQTPGQGLQFLFEYFSETQRNKGNFPGRFSGRQFSNSRSEMNVSTLELGDSALYLCASSPDRVSYNEQFFGPGTRLTVL.

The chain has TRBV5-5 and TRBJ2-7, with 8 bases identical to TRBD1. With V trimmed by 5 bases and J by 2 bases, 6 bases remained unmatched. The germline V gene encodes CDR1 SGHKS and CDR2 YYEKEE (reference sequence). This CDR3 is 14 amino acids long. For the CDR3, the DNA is TGTGCCAGCAGTCAAGGACAGGGCGCCTACGAGCAGTACTTC. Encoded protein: CASSQGQGAYEQYF. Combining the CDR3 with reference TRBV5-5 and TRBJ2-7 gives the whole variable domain DAGVTQSPTHLIKTRGQQVTLRCSPISGHKSVSWYQQVLGQGPQFIFQYYEKEERGRGNFPDRFSARQFPNYSSELNVNALLLGDSALYLCASSQGQGAYEQYFGPGTRLTVT.

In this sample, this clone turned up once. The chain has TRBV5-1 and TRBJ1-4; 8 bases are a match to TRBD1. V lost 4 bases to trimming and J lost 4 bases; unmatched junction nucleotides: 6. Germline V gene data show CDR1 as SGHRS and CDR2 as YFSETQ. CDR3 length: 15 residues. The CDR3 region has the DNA TGCGCCAGCAGCCCCGGAGGACAGGGTAATGAAAAACTGTTTTTT. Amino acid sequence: CASSPGGQGNEKLFF.

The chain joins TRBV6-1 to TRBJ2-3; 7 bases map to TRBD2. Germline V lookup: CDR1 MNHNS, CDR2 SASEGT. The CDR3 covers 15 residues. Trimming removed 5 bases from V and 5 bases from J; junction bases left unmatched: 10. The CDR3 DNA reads TGTGCCAGCAGTCCTCTGGGGGGGAGGGAAGATACGCAGTATTTT. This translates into CASSPLGGREDTQYF.

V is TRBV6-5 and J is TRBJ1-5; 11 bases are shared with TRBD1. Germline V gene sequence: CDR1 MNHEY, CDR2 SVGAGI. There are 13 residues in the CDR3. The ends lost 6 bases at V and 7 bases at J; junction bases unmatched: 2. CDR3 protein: CASRGQGDQPQHF. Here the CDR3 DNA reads TGTGCCAGCAGGGGACAGGGGGACCAGCCCCAGCATTTT.

CDR3 residues: CASSYSGQLSTGELFF. Here the CDR3 DNA reads TGTGCCAGCAGTTACTCGGGACAGCTGTCCACCGGGGAGCTGTTTTTT. The genes are TRBV6-5 and TRBJ2-2; TRBD1 matches at 7 bases. J was trimmed by 4 bases and V by 0 bases; bases with no gene match: 5. Germline CDR1 MNHEY, CDR2 SVGAGI. CDR3 length: 16 residues.

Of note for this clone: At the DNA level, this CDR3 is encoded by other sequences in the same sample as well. The DNA of the CDR3 is TGTGCCAGCTCACCACCGTCGGGAGGGAACACTGAAGCTTTCTTT. Translated: CASSPPSGGNTEAFF. This chain joins TRBV18 and TRBJ1-1; D remains unclear. The CDR3 sequence is 15 residues long. The V and J ends lost 0 bases and 1 base respectively, with 9 bases between them. Germline-derived CDR1 and CDR2 are KGHSH and LQKENI.

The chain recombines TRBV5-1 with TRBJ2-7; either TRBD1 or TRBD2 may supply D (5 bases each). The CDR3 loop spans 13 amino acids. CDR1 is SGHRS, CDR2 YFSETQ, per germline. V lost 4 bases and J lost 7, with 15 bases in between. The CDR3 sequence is CASSLRYEGEQYF. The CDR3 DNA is TGCGCCAGCAGCCTGCGGTACGAGGGGGAGCAGTACTTC.

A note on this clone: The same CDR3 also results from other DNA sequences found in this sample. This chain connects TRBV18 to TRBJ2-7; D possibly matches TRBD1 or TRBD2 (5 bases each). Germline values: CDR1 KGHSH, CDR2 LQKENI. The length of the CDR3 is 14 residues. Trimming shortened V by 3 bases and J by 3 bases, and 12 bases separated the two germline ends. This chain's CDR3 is CASSPGTGRYEQYF. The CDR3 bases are TGTGCCAGCTCACCTGGGACGGGACGCTACGAGCAGTACTTC.

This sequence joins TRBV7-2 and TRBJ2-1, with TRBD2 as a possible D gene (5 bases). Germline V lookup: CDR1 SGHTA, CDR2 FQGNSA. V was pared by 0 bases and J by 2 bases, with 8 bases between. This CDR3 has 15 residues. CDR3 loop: CASSLASAAYNEQFF. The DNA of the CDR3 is TGTGCCAGCAGCTTAGCTTCAGCGGCCTACAATGAGCAGTTCTTC. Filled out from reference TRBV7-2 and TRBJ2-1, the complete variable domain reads GAGVSQSPSNKVTEKGKDVELRCDPISGHTALYWYRQSLGQGLEFLIYFQGNSAPDKSGLPSDRFSAERTGGSVSTLTIQRTQQEDSAVYLCASSLASAAYNEQFFGPGTRLTVL.

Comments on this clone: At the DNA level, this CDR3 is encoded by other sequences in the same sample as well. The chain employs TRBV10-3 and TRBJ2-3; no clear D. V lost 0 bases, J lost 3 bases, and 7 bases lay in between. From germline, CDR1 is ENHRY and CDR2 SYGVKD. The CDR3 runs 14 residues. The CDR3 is CAISESGSTDTQYF. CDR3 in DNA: TGTGCCATCAGTGAGTCAGGTTCGACAGATACGCAGTATTTT.

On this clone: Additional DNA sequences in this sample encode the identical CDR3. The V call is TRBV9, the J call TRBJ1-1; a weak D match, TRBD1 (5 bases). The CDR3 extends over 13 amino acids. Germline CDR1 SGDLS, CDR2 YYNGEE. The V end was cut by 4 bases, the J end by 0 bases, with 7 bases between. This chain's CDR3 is CASSQGLNTEAFF. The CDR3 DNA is TGTGCCAGCAGCCAGGGCTTGAACACTGAAGCTTTCTTT.

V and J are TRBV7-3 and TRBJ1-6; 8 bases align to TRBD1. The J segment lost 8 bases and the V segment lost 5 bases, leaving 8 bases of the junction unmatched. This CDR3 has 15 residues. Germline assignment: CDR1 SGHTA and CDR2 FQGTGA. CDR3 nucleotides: TGTGCCAGCAGCCTCCGGACAGGGACCGATTCACCCCTCCACTTT. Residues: CASSLRTGTDSPLHF.

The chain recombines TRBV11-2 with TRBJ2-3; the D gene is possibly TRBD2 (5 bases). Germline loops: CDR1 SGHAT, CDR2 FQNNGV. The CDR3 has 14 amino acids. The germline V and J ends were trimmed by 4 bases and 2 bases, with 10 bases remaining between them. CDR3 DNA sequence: TGTGCCAGCAGCTCCCTGGACTTCACAGATACGCAGTATTTT. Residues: CASSSLDFTDTQYF.